Below, 11 T cell receptor beta chains from the same sample are listed, as sequenced in a study of shared clonotypes between healthy human individuals. Generated by immunoSEQ multiplex PCR, the TCRdb table keeps only in-frame clones and is missing some. The sample carries millions of clones, 90% to 95% recorded once. Input material: naive CD4+ T cells sorted from blood. This sample's subset: CD45RA+ positively selected. Source of these receptors: a man aged 18 to 30 in good health.

This clone has a single count. V usage is TRBV28 and J usage is TRBJ2-3; 7 bases are shared with TRBD2. After removal of 10 bases from V and 2 bases from J, the junction contained 6 bases not matched to a gene. The CDR3 sequence is 13 residues long. Germline V gives CDR1 MDHEN, CDR2 SYDVKM. CDR3 protein: CATLRGTTDTQYF. DNA of the CDR3: TGTGCCACCTTGCGGGGGACCACAGATACGCAGTATTTT.

The genes are TRBV2 and TRBJ2-7, with 10 positions matching TRBD1. The CDR3 consists of 15 residues. Germline CDR1 and CDR2: SNHLY and FYNNEI. V lost 4 bases to trimming and J lost 2 bases; unmatched junction nucleotides: 5. The CDR3 bases are TGTGCCAGCAGTGGCGACAGGGGGCATACCTACGAGCAGTACTTC. This sequence encodes CASSGDRGHTYEQYF.

The chain carries TRBV7-9 and TRBJ2-3; 11 bases fit TRBD2. This CDR3 has 17 residues. The V gene end was trimmed by 5 bases and the J gene end by 2 bases; junction bases not matched to a gene: 9. Germline loops: CDR1 SEHNR, CDR2 FQNEAQ (reference sequence). The CDR3 nucleotides read TGTGCCAGCAGCAAAGGGACTAGCGGATCCGCCACAGATACGCAGTATTTT. Its translation is CASSKGTSGSATDTQYF.

J is TRBJ1-2 and V is TRBV6-5, with 8 bases identical to TRBD1. V lost 6 bases, J lost 3 bases, and 9 bases stayed unmatched. Germline CDR1 MNHEY, CDR2 SVGAGI. The CDR3 spans 15 residues. For the CDR3, the DNA is TGTGCCAGCAGGGATACAGGGGGGCGAGACTATGGCTACACCTTC. This translates into CASRDTGGRDYGYTF.

Worth noting for this clone: One end of the junction fails to match germline, which may point to a read error. The chain employs TRBV6-5 and TRBJ1-2, with 7 bases identical to TRBD1. The CDR3 loop spans 16 amino acids. The V gene's germline CDR1 is MNHEY and CDR2 SVGAGI. The CDR3 here is CASSYAGQSINYGHTF. The CDR3 DNA is TGTGCCAGCAGTTACGCGGGACAGAGTATTAACTATGGCCACACCTTC.

The V call is TRBV5-1, the J call TRBJ2-1; 10 bases agree with TRBD2. Germline V gene data show CDR1 as SGHRS and CDR2 as YFSETQ. Losses at the gene ends were 6 bases for V and 12 bases for J; bases not matched to a gene: 12. This CDR3 spans 14 amino acids. CDR3 residues: CASTRTSGTFWQFF. The CDR3 DNA sequence: TGCGCCAGCACACGAACTAGCGGGACCTTCTGGCAGTTCTTC.

The chain is built from TRBV27 and TRBJ1-6, with 9 nucleotides matching TRBD1. The CDR3 runs 14 residues. CDR1 is MNHEY and CDR2 is SMNVEV in the germline V gene (reference sequence). With 6 bases clipped from V and 7 bases from J, the junction kept 4 bases outside the gene matches. CDR3 bases: TGTGCCAGCAGCAGGGACAGGGAAAATTCACCCCTCCACTTT. This codes for CASSRDRENSPLHF.

This chain links TRBV4-1 with TRBJ1-4; D may be TRBD1 (6 bases). The V and J ends lost 5 bases and 4 bases respectively, with 14 bases between them. Germline V gene data show CDR1 as MGHRA and CDR2 as YSYEKL. This CDR3 has 15 amino acids. CDR3 in DNA: TGCGCCAGCAGCTTTGCAGGGGCGGGTAATGAAAAACTGTTTTTT. Its translation is CASSFAGAGNEKLFF.

This chain uses TRBV11-3 with TRBJ2-5; the match to TRBD1 covers 12 bases. The V segment lost 5 bases and the J segment 4 bases; nucleotides outside the gene matches: 5. This CDR3 is built from 15 residues. CDR1 is SGHNT, CDR2 YENEEA, per germline. The CDR3 spells CASSPRGQGAETQYF. CDR3 bases: TGTGCCAGCAGCCCGCGGGGACAGGGGGCAGAGACCCAGTACTTC.

This rearrangement joins TRBV19 to TRBJ1-1, with 9 positions matching TRBD1. The CDR3 loop spans 17 amino acids. The ends lost 5 bases at V and 1 base at J; junction bases unmatched: 11. Germline V lookup: CDR1 LNHDA, CDR2 SQIVND (reference sequence). The CDR3 DNA is TGTGCCAGTAGTGCCCTAGGGACAGGGCCTAAGAACACTGAAGCTTTCTTT. Translating gives CASSALGTGPKNTEAFF.

The chain carries TRBV7-6 and TRBJ2-1; 7 bases are a match to TRBD1. The germline gives CDR1 SGHVS, CDR2 FNYEAQ. V lost 4 bases to trimming and J lost 8 bases; unmatched junction nucleotides: 8. The CDR3 totals 14 residues. CDR3 loop: CASSSQGSGDEQFF. CDR3 bases: TGTGCCAGCAGCTCACAGGGGTCAGGCGATGAGCAGTTCTTC.